A single sample gave rise to the 6 T cell receptor beta chains below, sequenced in a study of cytomegalovirus exposure and HLA in healthy donors. Primers for the PCR totalled 60 Vbeta and 13 Jbeta. Using immunoSEQ multiplex PCR, the repertoire was profiled, and TCRdb retains in-frame clones only, with some absent. In the table there are around 120,000 clones, roughly three fifths of which are singletons. Sequencing was carried out using PBMCs. Receptors were obtained from a man between 40 and 49 years old in good health and CMV-seropositive.

This clone was found a few times. The chain links TRBV2 to TRBJ2-1; 8 nucleotides agree with TRBD2. From germline, CDR1 is SNHLY and CDR2 FYNNEI. The V segment lost 4 bases and the J segment 5 bases; nucleotides outside the gene matches: 13. This CDR3 comprises 17 residues. The CDR3 DNA reads TGTGCCAGCAGTGTCCCGGGACTAGGCCCCCTGGACAATGAGCAGTTCTTC. It is translated as CASSVPGLGPLDNEQFF.

The chain combines TRBV30 with TRBJ2-1; 16 bases line up with TRBD2. The germline gives CDR1 GTSNPN, CDR2 SVGIG (reference sequence). The V gene end was trimmed by 3 bases and the J gene end by 4 bases; junction bases not matched to a gene: 15. CDR3 size: 20 residues. The CDR3 loop reads CAWSPLRGTSGGARYNEQFF. The CDR3 region has the DNA TGTGCCTGGAGCCCCCTCCGTGGGACTAGCGGGGGGGCCCGATACAATGAGCAGTTCTTC.

The chain employs TRBV2 and TRBJ2-7; D is possibly TRBD1 (8 bases). The ends were cut back, 8 bases at V and 3 bases at J, with 14 bases in the middle. Germline CDR1 SNHLY, CDR2 FYNNEI. The CDR3 loop spans 13 amino acids. CDR3 sequence (DNA): TGTGCCAGCGCGGGGGACAGGTACTACGAGCAGTACTTC. It encodes CASAGDRYYEQYF.

The CDR3 nucleotides are TGTGCCAGCTCACGAATAGAAGGACAGGGCTCCACTGAAGCTTTCTTT. Protein product: CASSRIEGQGSTEAFF. V and J are TRBV18 and TRBJ1-1; 8 positions agree with TRBD1. Germline loops: CDR1 KGHSH, CDR2 LQKENI. The CDR3 spans 16 residues. V lost 4 bases and J lost 4; bases outside the gene matches: 11.

The chain joins TRBV7-9 to TRBJ2-7; possible D gene TRBD1, 5 bases. CDR1 is SEHNR, CDR2 FQNEAQ, per germline (reference sequence). The V gene lost 2 bases and the J gene lost 3 bases, with 11 bases spanning the gap. This CDR3 region has 14 residues. CDR3 sequence: CASSLQGLLYEQYF. CDR3 nucleotide sequence: TGTGCCAGCAGCTTACAGGGATTACTCTACGAGCAGTACTTC.

The rearrangement links TRBV9 to TRBJ2-2, with D perhaps matching TRBD2 (6 bases). The CDR3 sequence is 15 residues long. V lost 7 bases, J lost 2 bases, and 15 bases lay in between. Germline V gene data show CDR1 as SGDLS and CDR2 as YYNGEE. CDR3 DNA sequence: TGTGCCAGCCAAGAAGGAGGGCCCAACACCGGGGAGCTGTTTTTT. It yields the protein CASQEGGPNTGELFF.